The sequence of this T cell receptor beta chain was determined in a study of blood T cell repertoires in COVID-19. As for the study in general: Researchers got acute and convalescent COVID-19 samples from the United States, Italy and Spain. T cells, B-cell-depleted T cells, or PBMCs provided the cDNA or gDNA that served as material.

The CDR3 is 14 residues long. In germline, CDR1 is MGHDK, CDR2 SYGVNS. V shed 5 bases and J 9 bases; nucleotides not matched to a gene: 8. Authors' processing steps: The assay estimated nucleated cells by amplifying reference gene primers. Measured with immunoSEQ multiplex PCR; TCRdb has only the in-frame clones, and not every one. The DNA gave D and trimming, while V, J and clone size come from that table. In the table there are approximately 180,000 clones, 85% to 90% of which are singletons. Cohort allocation depended upon clinical history that participants reported. This receptor was taken from a woman in her 40s with acute COVID-19. The specimen was PBMCs or T cells enriched from blood (not recorded which). The rearrangement joins TRBV25-1 to TRBJ2-1, with 9 bases that match TRBD2. CDR3 nucleotide sequence: TGTGCCAGCAGTCCCGCGGGGGGGCGAGGTGAGCAGTTCTTC. Translating it yields CASSPAGGRGEQFF.